Detailed here is one T cell receptor beta chain. Antigen specificity is unknown. V lost 3 bases to trimming and J lost 6 bases, with 15 bases between them. Germline V CDR1 and CDR2: SNHLY, FYNNEI. This CDR3 has 15 amino acids. Amplification of TCR beta CDR3 regions used RNA as the template. The HTBI primer set drove a first-round RT-PCR of the TCR CDR3. Via MiXCR, TCRdb re-called the multiplex PCR reads, giving one row per CDR3 protein. The sample includes under 700,000 distinct CDR3 sequences, approximately 16% of them seen just once. The sample belongs to a study of T cells in Graves' hyperthyroidism and ophthalmopathy. Study-level results: Ophthalmopathy onset followed model prediction by a median around 6.9 months.

The receptor was derived from a woman aged 18 to 35 with Graves' hyperthyroidism. Sequenced input: blood. The chain employs TRBV2 and TRBJ1-5; tentative D call: TRBD1 (5 bases). This CDR3 reads CASSEQGPLGQPQHF. The DNA for the CDR3 is TGTGCCAGCAGTGAGCAGGGACCCCTAGGTCAGCCCCAGCATTTT. The full variable domain, completed using reference TRBV2 and TRBJ1-5, is EPEVTQTPSHQVTQMGQEVILRCVPISNHLYFYWYRQILGQKVEFLVSFYNNEISEKSEIFDDQFSVERPDGSNFTLKIRSTKLEDSAMYFCASSEQGPLGQPQHFGDGTRLSIL.